This is a list of T cell receptor beta chains from one sample in a study of blood T cell repertoires in COVID-19. Using immunoSEQ multiplex PCR, the repertoire was profiled, and TCRdb retains in-frame clones only, with some absent. This table has roughly 280,000 clones, approximately 85% appearing once. Source material: peripheral blood. These receptors were taken from a woman in her 70s with acute or convalescent COVID-19. The CDR3 runs from the conserved cysteine through the conserved F or W. The order of the fields is CDR3 DNA, CDR3 protein, D gene, clone size, J gene, V gene. A D gene is named only where the DNA matches it firmly. Not every row has a clone size; where given, it reads once, few, many or a size class.

TGTGCCAGCAGCTTAGGGGCGGGCGGGGAGCTGTTTTTT	CASSLGAGGELFF	-	once	TRBJ2-2	TRBV7-2
TGTGCCAGCAGCCAACTCGGGTCACGGAACACTGAAGCTTTCTTT	CASSQLGSRNTEAFF	-	-	TRBJ1-1	TRBV3-1/TRBV3-2
TGCGCCAGCAGCCGGGTGGCCCAGGGGGCAGATACGCAGTATTTT	CASSRVAQGADTQYF	TRBD1	once	TRBJ2-3	TRBV4-1
TGTGCCAGCAGCCAATCGGGGGGCTATCACTATGGCTACACCTTC	CASSQSGGYHYGYTF	-	-	TRBJ1-2	TRBV14
TGTGCCAGCTCACCACAAGCGCTCGATACGCAGTATTTT	CASSPQALDTQYF	-	-	TRBJ2-3	TRBV18
TGTGCCAGCAGCCATAACACAGGGGTTATCACCGGGGAGCTGTTTTTT	CASSHNTGVITGELFF	TRBD1	-	TRBJ2-2	TRBV5-8
TGTGCCAGCAAGAAAGGGGGAGACAGGGTGGGAGGCTACACCTTC	CASKKGGDRVGGYTF	TRBD1	-	TRBJ1-2	TRBV7-2
TGTGCCTGGAGTGTGAGCGCCCGCGATCAGCCCCAGCATTTT	CAWSVSARDQPQHF	-	-	TRBJ1-5	TRBV30
TGTGCCAGCAGCTTGGGTATTACGGGAAAGATCAACAATGAGCAGTTCTTC	CASSLGITGKINNEQFF	-	-	TRBJ2-1	TRBV7-9
TGTGCCAGCAGCCAAGATCTCAGAAATGAGCAGTTCTTC	CASSQDLRNEQFF	-	-	TRBJ2-1	TRBV4-2
TGTGCCAGCAGTGGACAGGGAGGGTCCTACGAGCAGTACTTC	CASSGQGGSYEQYF	-	-	TRBJ2-7	TRBV4-2
TGTGCCAGCAGCTCACAGGGATTTAACACCGGGGAGCTGTTTTTT	CASSSQGFNTGELFF	-	few	TRBJ2-2	TRBV5-4
TGTGCCAGCAGCCGTTCAGGGGGCACCGGGGAGCTGTTTTTT	CASSRSGGTGELFF	TRBD1	-	TRBJ2-2	TRBV3-1/TRBV3-2
TGTGCCAGCAGCTTGGCGGGACAGGGCTCCTACGAGCAGTACTTC	CASSLAGQGSYEQYF	TRBD1	-	TRBJ2-7	TRBV5-6
TGTGCCAGCAGCTTGGGGACAGGGCCCGTCTATGGCTACACCTTC	CASSLGTGPVYGYTF	TRBD1	-	TRBJ1-2	TRBV7-8
TGTGCCAGCACCACCCTCGGGACAGGGATATTGTTTTTT	CASTTLGTGILFF	TRBD1	-	TRBJ1-4	TRBV7-8
TGTGCCAGCAGTGAATACAGCACTGAAGCTTTCTTT	CASSEYSTEAFF	-	-	TRBJ1-1	TRBV6-1
TGTGCCAGCAGGGCCGACAGGGTGGCCTATGGCTACACCTTC	CASRADRVAYGYTF	TRBD1	-	TRBJ1-2	TRBV6-5
TGCAGTGCTAGTGAGGAGAATGAGCAGTTCTTC	CSASEENEQFF	-	once	TRBJ2-1	TRBV20-1
TGTGCCAGCAGCAGCCCGGAGGGACCAGAGACCCAGTACTTC	CASSSPEGPETQYF	-	few	TRBJ2-5	TRBV5-4
TGCGCCAGCAGCTTGGGTGGACAGGGGGCAAGTAACTATGGCTACACCTTC	CASSLGGQGASNYGYTF	TRBD1	-	TRBJ1-2	TRBV5-1
TGCGCCAGCAGTCCTAGCGCCGGGGAGCTGTTTTTT	CASSPSAGELFF	-	-	TRBJ2-2	TRBV4-1
TGCGCCAGCAGCCAATTCCTACAGGGGAGAGCTTTCTTT	CASSQFLQGRAFF	TRBD1	-	TRBJ1-1	TRBV4-1
TGTGCCAGCTCACCTCAACTTGACTATGGCTACACCTTC	CASSPQLDYGYTF	-	-	TRBJ1-2	TRBV18
TGTGCCAGCAGCTGGACAGGAGATAACTATGGCTACACCTTC	CASSWTGDNYGYTF	TRBD1	-	TRBJ1-2	TRBV11-2
TGTGCCAGCTCGGGGAATAGGCCGAACACTGAAGCTTTCTTT	CASSGNRPNTEAFF	-	-	TRBJ1-1	TRBV2
TGTGCCAGCAGATCGACAGGTTACGAGACCCAGTACTTC	CASRSTGYETQYF	-	few	TRBJ2-5	TRBV2
TGTGCCAGCAGCCAGGGCGGGGATGAGGAGACCCAGTACTTC	CASSQGGDEETQYF	-	-	TRBJ2-5	TRBV4-2
TGTGCCAGCAGTCAGGTTAGATATGGCTACACCTTC	CASSQVRYGYTF	-	-	TRBJ1-2	TRBV6-5
TGTGCCAGCAGCTCACGTGGACCGGGGAACATTCAGTACTTC	CASSSRGPGNIQYF	-	-	TRBJ2-4	TRBV11-1
TGTGCCAGCACCCAAAGGGGTCTTTACGAGCAGTACTTC	CASTQRGLYEQYF	-	-	TRBJ2-7	TRBV3-1/TRBV3-2
TGTGCCAGCAGCTTAGCGCTCCGGTACGCTTTCTTT	CASSLALRYAFF	-	-	TRBJ1-1	TRBV7-2
TGTGCCACCAGTCCTAGCTCTGGGGCCAACGTCCTGACTTTC	CATSPSSGANVLTF	-	-	TRBJ2-6	TRBV24-1
TGCGCCAGCAGGGAAGACATGAACACTGAAGCTTTCTTT	CASREDMNTEAFF	-	-	TRBJ1-1	TRBV10-1
TGTGCCAGTAGTGCTGAGTTCGGCAGGGCCGATGAGACCCAGTACTTC	CASSAEFGRADETQYF	-	-	TRBJ2-5	TRBV19
TGTGCCAGCACCAGGGAGGCTAATGAAAAACTGTTTTTT	CASTREANEKLFF	-	-	TRBJ1-4	TRBV6-5
TGTGCCAGCAGCTTCGACAGCTCCGATGGCTACACCTTC	CASSFDSSDGYTF	-	-	TRBJ1-2	TRBV11-1
TGTGCCAGCAGCCCCGGGAGAGGGAAAGGAAAGGAGGGCTACACCTTC	CASSPGRGKGKEGYTF	-	once	TRBJ1-2	TRBV7-8
TGTGCCAGCAGCCCATTAGCGGGGGGAAAGGCAGATACGCAGTATTTT	CASSPLAGGKADTQYF	TRBD2	-	TRBJ2-3	TRBV9
TGCAGCGTTGCGCCAGGGAATGGTGAAAAACTGTTTTTT	CSVAPGNGEKLFF	-	few	TRBJ1-4	TRBV29-1
TGTGCCTGGAGTGGGGCAGCTCTCAATCAGCCCCAGCATTTT	CAWSGAALNQPQHF	-	-	TRBJ1-5	TRBV30
TGTGCCAGCAGGGGTGAGGGTTCACCCCTCCACTTT	CASRGEGSPLHF	-	-	TRBJ1-6	TRBV2
TGTGCCAGTAGTCTCAGGGAAACTGAAGCTTTCTTT	CASSLRETEAFF	-	-	TRBJ1-1	TRBV19
TGTGCCAGCAGCGAAGCGGGGGGGCAAGATACGCAGTATTTT	CASSEAGGQDTQYF	TRBD2	-	TRBJ2-3	TRBV11-2
TGTGCCACCCTTCGGGGGAGGACTAACTATGGCTACACCTTC	CATLRGRTNYGYTF	-	-	TRBJ1-2	TRBV10-3
TGTGCCAGCAGCTTGGGCGACTTCCACACCTTC	CASSLGDFHTF	-	once	TRBJ1-2	TRBV5-6
TGTGCCAGCACCTTTGGGACTAGCGGGGCAGATACGCAGTATTTT	CASTFGTSGADTQYF	TRBD2	-	TRBJ2-3	TRBV2
TGTGCTAGCAGCTTAGAAAGGGGCGAGATAGAGACCCAGTACTTC	CASSLERGEIETQYF	-	-	TRBJ2-5	TRBV7-7
TGTGCCAGCAGCTCGAGCACTACGGGGGAGACCCAGTACTTC	CASSSSTTGETQYF	-	-	TRBJ2-5	TRBV5-6
TGTGCCAGCAGCCTGCAAGGAGGTGACTACACCTTC	CASSLQGGDYTF	-	once	TRBJ1-2	TRBV7-8
TGTGCCAGCAGCGCGAACAGGGGGCCAAACACCATATATTTT	CASSANRGPNTIYF	TRBD1	-	TRBJ1-3	TRBV9
TGCAGCGTTGAAGATCCCCATCGGACAGGGCGGGATGGCTACACCTTC	CSVEDPHRTGRDGYTF	TRBD1	-	TRBJ1-2	TRBV29-1
TGTGCCACCACACGAGGGGCCAACGTCCTGACTTTC	CATTRGANVLTF	-	-	TRBJ2-6	TRBV12-3/TRBV12-4